The clone carrying this TCR beta chain was counted only a few times. Its target is unknown. This sample was taken from a study of beta chain features in type 1 diabetes. Study-wide points: Shortening of TCRB CDR3s, moderate but significant, appeared in all four CD4+ subsets of Type 1 diabetes patients.

cDNA synthesis used the whole RNA isolate, giving expressed TCRB sequences. Only in-frame clones appear in the TCRdb table, and some are missing; sequencing was by immunoSEQ multiplex PCR. The table includes about 300,000 clones, approximately 8% detected once. The sample was central memory CD4+ T cells from blood. This TCR was sampled from a young woman in good health.

The CDR3 DNA follows: TGTGCCAGCAGCGAAACAGGGTTCGGGGCCAACGTCCTGACTTTC. Translation: CASSETGFGANVLTF. The rearrangement links TRBV28 to TRBJ2-6; possibly TRBD1 for D (6 bases). Germline CDR1 MDHEN, CDR2 SYDVKM. Trimming stripped 6 bases from V and 4 bases from J, with 13 bases between. The CDR3 is made up of 15 amino acids.